This TCR beta chain originates from a study of T cell responses to AZD1222 COVID-19 vaccine. General observations from the study: CD4 TCRs linked to vaccination spanned spike, dominating at 160-218 and 743-854. Most donors were white British, females outnumbered males, and clonal diversity was possibly underestimated.

There are 13 residues in the CDR3. V was cut by 6 bases and J by 8 bases, with 14 bases left in between. This clone was counted between two and nine times. Its antigen is not identified. Produced via immunoSEQ multiplex PCR; TCRdb's table is partial and in-frame only. Among about 88,000 clones listed, under 95% were seen once. The starting material was peripheral blood, obtained on day 0 of MenACWY control vaccination. The receptor was derived from an adult in good health. The rearrangement joins TRBV12-3 or TRBV12-4 to TRBJ2-1; D is uncertain. The CDR3 nucleotides are TGTGCCAGCAGCCTTAGGGCCGGAGATGAGCAGTTCTTC. This encodes CASSLRAGDEQFF.